This TCR beta chain was obtained from a study of OX40 agonist ivuxolimab in advanced cancers. The V gene end was trimmed by 5 bases and the J gene end by 3 bases; junction bases not matched to a gene: 16. The germline V gene encodes CDR1 GTSNPN and CDR2 SVGIG (reference sequence). This CDR3 comprises 18 residues. The table came from immunoSEQ multiplex PCR; TCRdb's copy has only in-frame clones and leaves some out. The table records tens of thousands of clones, around four fifths of them present only once. The sequences come from CD4+ or CD8+ T cells sorted from blood, collected in a trial of the OX40 agonist ivuxolimab. This receptor was identified in an adult with an advanced solid tumor such as melanoma, head and neck, liver or kidney cancer. The chain uses TRBV30 and TRBJ2-2; TRBD1 agrees at 9 bases. The CDR3 nucleotides read TGTGCCTGGGCCCGGGACAGGGACCTTTTACCCCACACCGGGGAGCTGTTTTTT. Translation: CAWARDRDLLPHTGELFF.